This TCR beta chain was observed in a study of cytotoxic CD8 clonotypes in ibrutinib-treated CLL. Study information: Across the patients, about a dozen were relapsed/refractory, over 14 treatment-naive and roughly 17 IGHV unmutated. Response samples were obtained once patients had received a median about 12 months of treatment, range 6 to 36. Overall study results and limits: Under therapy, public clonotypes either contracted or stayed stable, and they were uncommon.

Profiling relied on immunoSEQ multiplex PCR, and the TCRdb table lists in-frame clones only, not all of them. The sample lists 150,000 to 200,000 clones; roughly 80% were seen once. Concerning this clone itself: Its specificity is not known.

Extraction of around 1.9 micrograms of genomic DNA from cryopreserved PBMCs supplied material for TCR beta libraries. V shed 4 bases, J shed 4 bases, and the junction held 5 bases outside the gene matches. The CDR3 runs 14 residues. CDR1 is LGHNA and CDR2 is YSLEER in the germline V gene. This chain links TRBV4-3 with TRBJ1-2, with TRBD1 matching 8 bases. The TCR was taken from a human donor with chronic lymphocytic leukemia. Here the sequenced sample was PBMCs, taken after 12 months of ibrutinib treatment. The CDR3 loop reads CASSPNRGAYGYTF. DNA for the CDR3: TGCGCCAGCAGCCCAAACAGGGGGGCCTATGGCTACACCTTC.